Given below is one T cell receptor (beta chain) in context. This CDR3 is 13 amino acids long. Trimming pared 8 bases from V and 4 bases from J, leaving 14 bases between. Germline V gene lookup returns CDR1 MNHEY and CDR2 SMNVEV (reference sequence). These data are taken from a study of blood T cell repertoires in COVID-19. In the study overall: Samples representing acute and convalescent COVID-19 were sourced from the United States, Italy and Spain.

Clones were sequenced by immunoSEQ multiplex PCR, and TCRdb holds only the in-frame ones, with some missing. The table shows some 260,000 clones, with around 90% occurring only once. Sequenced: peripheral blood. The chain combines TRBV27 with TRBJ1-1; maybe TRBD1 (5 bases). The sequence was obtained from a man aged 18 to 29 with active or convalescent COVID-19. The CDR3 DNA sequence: TGTGCCAGCCGTACCCAGGGCGCCACTGAAGCTTTCTTT. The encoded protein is CASRTQGATEAFF.